This TCR beta chain came from a study of neurological immune-mediated disorders. This clonotype was found many times. MiXCR, run by TCRdb on the 5' RACE reads, gives a single entry per CDR3 protein. The sample lists more than 45,000 distinct CDR3 sequences, under 4.5% occurring once. Looked up from germline, CDR1 is LGHNA and CDR2 is YNFKEQ. V was pared by 7 bases and J by 6 bases, with 4 bases of the junction left unmatched. The CDR3 length is 13 residues. The chain links TRBV4-2 to TRBJ2-1; 9 nucleotides align to TRBD2. The sequence was collected from a woman aged 30 to 39 with multiple sclerosis. The sample was PBMCs. DNA of the CDR3: TGTGCCAGCAAGGCTAGCGGGGTCAATGAGCAGTTCTTC. Its protein product is CASKASGVNEQFF.